This T cell receptor beta chain was recorded in a study of T-cell reconstitution after alpha-beta-depleted transplantation in children (TCRdb year 2016). General notes on the study: Using TCR repertoire profiling, the study followed T-cell immune reconstitution in a quantitative way in children after TCRalphabeta/CD19-depleted allogeneic hematopoietic cell transplantation.

This clonotype was seen a handful of times. Its antigen is unknown. No qualities accompany the bases; no much larger clone lies one base away. The study at large found these results: In some patients, the high TCRbeta diversity seen at day 60 was put down to recipient T cells and intrathymic progenitors that had survived conditioning. The apparently early alphabetaT-cell count recovery about two months after transplant was reportedly dependent on only several hundred rapidly expanded clones derived from non-depleted graft cells. Hyperexpanded clone frequencies declined over subsequent months; after one year, T-cell counts and TCRbeta diversity were mostly attributed to newly produced T cells.

This specimen's treatment or condition label, interpreted: allogeneic hematopoietic cell transplantation with graft depleted of TCRalphabeta T cells and CD19 B cells. The children who served as transplant recipients had been given grafts of TCRalphabeta/CD19-depleted allogeneic hematopoietic cells. Per the germline V gene, SGHTA is the CDR1 and FQGNSA is the CDR2. The junction shows trimming of 5 bases on V and 2 bases on J, plus 16 bases between the germline ends. The CDR3 numbers 15 residues from cysteine through phenylalanine. The read is trimmed to its CDR3 DNA, 45 bases read in frame from base 1. The library came from PCR. The data were produced on an Illumina HiSeq 2500. TCR libraries were prepared with molecular barcoding, using unique molecular identifiers to normalize TCRbeta repertoire quantification. TCRdb ran its own pipeline on the public reads, namely fastp trimming at Q25 and MiXCR clone calling, and kept in-frame beta chains. Each record represents a unique CDR3 protein, reported with the most common genes and DNA among its rows. Present in this sample are a few hundred thousand distinct CDR3 sequences, 10% to 15% of which were seen just once. The ten most abundant clones make up 2.2% of the sample.

Source: PBMCs, mostly from graft donor cells, taken 360 days after TCRalphabeta/CD19-depleted stem cell transplant. This TCR was sampled from a male patient between 10 and 17 years old who had a stem cell transplant for acute myeloid leukemia, so the T cells may come from the graft donor. The chain is encoded by TRBV7-2 joined to TRBJ2-7; the D gene is unclear. The CDR3 in this case is CASSLRTRAPYEQYF. The nucleotides read TGTGCCAGCAGCCTTCGGACCCGGGCCCCCTACGAGCAGTACTTC. When the CDR3 is completed using the reference TRBV7-2 and TRBJ2-7 genes on either side, the full variable domain is GAGVSQSPSNKVTEKGKDVELRCDPISGHTALYWYRQSLGQGLEFLIYFQGNSAPDKSGLPSDRFSAERTGGSVSTLTIQRTQQEDSAVYLCASSLRTRAPYEQYFGPGTRLTVT.